This TCR beta chain was identified in a study of cytomegalovirus exposure and HLA in healthy donors (dated by TCRdb to 2016 to 2017). Background on the whole study: According to an earlier analysis of several hundred of the donors, some 170 million T cells yielded roughly 100 million unique TCR beta sequences and 276 Gb of sequence data. The study aimed to test whether cataloging public T cell receptors could reveal signatures of past pathogen exposure. All discovery cohort repertoires had been generated using a single sequencing platform. HLA typing included class I and class II loci at four-digit resolution. In an earlier analysis of around 540 of the donors, high-throughput TCR beta sequencing was used to judge whether each TCR beta V gene segment behaved as functional or pseudogenic. To predict cytomegalovirus infection status, the study combined high-throughput TCR immunosequencing, statistical association of individual TCRs with disease status, and machine learning. Using immunosequencing, the study profiled T cell repertoires from 640 or so subjects and related those repertoires to cytomegalovirus serostatus. The number of donors typed differed by locus, with 629-630 for A, B, C, DRB1 and DQB1, over 500 for DQA1, some 570 for DPA1, and some 440 for DPB1. Alongside the repertoire data, information on donor age, sex, ethnicity and CMV serostatus was compiled. A later genetic analysis used genome-wide SNP genotypes for about three fifths of the roughly 700 donors, treating that subset as a discovery cohort. A later analysis re-analyzed previously published TCR beta repertoires from 600 to 850 donors and added high-resolution HLA genotyping to study TCR occurrence patterns. Among the roughly 380 genotyped donors, roughly 80% belonged to the genetic ancestry cluster associated with self-reported Caucasian donors. Several DR-DQ haplotypes were treated as single units for association and clustering because of strong linkage in the cohort. Among 398 genotyped donors of the cohort, an average of 235,054 unique TCR beta nucleotide sequences were sequenced per donor, roughly 20% of them non-productive. Approximately 300 gigabases of sequencing data and 70 million to 100 million unique TCR sequences made up an early release that covered under 750 HLA-typed donors. Besides the first cohort of 500 to 700 subjects, a separate validation cohort made up of roughly 120 different subjects was used. Rather than drawing on any new phenotypic data, the later analysis identified candidate immune exposures from TCR beta sequences and the way those sequences occurred across donors.

After removal of 5 bases from V and 9 bases from J, the junction retains 10 bases not matched to a gene. CDR3 length: 16 amino acids, cysteine to phenylalanine. The kept DNA is CDR3 alone, 48 bases in frame from the first base. According to the germline V gene, CDR1 reads MRHNA and CDR2 reads SNTAGT. General study outcomes and caveats: Most TCR sequences were observed very rarely across donors, whereas some public TCRs were present in many individuals. V-gene and J-gene trimming of TCR beta chains was associated with a missense DCLRE1C variant in a later genetic analysis, and the association was replicated in an independent cohort. In a later analysis, HLA-associated TCR beta chains showed more clonal expansion and lower generation probabilities than non-associated chains that were equally common. A group of highly shared sequence variants was considered likely to be a technical artifact of the sequencing pipeline. Compared with the approximately 710-donor mean, donors in an Asian-associated ancestry cluster had fewer N-insertions in productive TCRs, according to a later genetic analysis. The study gave a list of some 150 TCR beta chains associated with cytomegalovirus. The authors suggested that the approach could potentially be generalized to other disease states and immunological phenotypes. Most CMV-associated TCR beta chains appeared to be HLA-restricted in a later analysis, and the HLA associations seemed to be driven largely by CMV exposure. Because counts were too low, about 18 rarely observed V segments, including chromosome 9 orphons, were left out of the earlier analysis of approximately 580 of the donors. An earlier analysis of approximately 570 of the donors showed that most TCR beta V segments appeared in productive rearrangements either about 87% or about 30% of the time, which broadly matched IMGT annotations. Strong co-occurrence of HLA alleles, especially DR and DQ, made assigning TCR associations to individual alleles difficult. In a later analysis, the rate of TCR association differed among HLA loci, with DRB1 alleles having the most associated TCRs and HLA-C alleles having the fewest. A later analysis associated 15,000 to 20,000 TCR beta sequences with specific HLA alleles at a false discovery rate of 0.05. Sequencing depth was assumed to be roughly uniform across donors in the presence/absence analyses, though that assumption may not hold. Because the 87-base-pair reads could not distinguish some IMGT-functional V segments, including TRBV6-2 and TRBV6-3, those segments were excluded. Linkage disequilibrium might explain the correlated functional status among segregating V segments, but an unknown experimental factor could not be ruled out. In a later analysis, several top co-occurrence clusters were reported to appear linked to parvovirus B19, influenza, CMV and Epstein-Barr virus. A further reported finding was that TCR beta sequences accurately predicted the HLA-A and HLA-B alleles for most subjects in the first cohort. This cohort had only TCR beta chains sequenced, and the lack of alpha or paired-chain data limited which features could be detected. Because HLA typing was unavailable for some donors at each locus, only the typed subset was used in association tests. The classifier was reported to diagnose cytomegalovirus status with high specificity and sensitivity in both the original and validation cohorts. A few of the identified cytomegalovirus-associated TCR beta chains were confirmed in vitro to be specific for cytomegalovirus antigens. The only immune exposure information available for the cohort was CMV serostatus.

This clone came up a few times. Its antigen remains unidentified. No much larger clone exists at a distance of one base, and base qualities are not known. In total, approximately 690 healthy bone marrow donors made up the cohort. At the time of sampling, all cohort members were nominally healthy, though unrecorded immune exposures were likely present. Of the 670 or so cohort members, around 310 had a positive CMV serostatus and about 350 had a negative one, while no CMV serostatus was recorded for the donor. Each donor provided a peripheral blood sample, and peripheral blood mononuclear cells were used for TCR beta sequencing. The Qiagen DNeasy Blood Extraction Kit was used to extract genomic DNA from the blood cell samples. The library was built by means of the immunoSEQ multiplex PCR assay. A mixture of 60 forward primers for TCR Vbeta segments and 13 reverse primers for TCR Jbeta segments was used in the multiplex PCR. A multiplex PCR assay on genomic DNA amplified the CDR3 region of rearranged TCR beta genes. The amplified TCR beta libraries were sequenced on the Illumina HiSeq System as 87-base-pair reads. As for the authors' bioinformatics: Across the 670 or so repertoires, a later analysis counted some 81 million unique TCR beta chains, about 10 million of which were shared by at least two donors. Raw reads were error-corrected and collapsed into unique sequences by a nearest-neighbor algorithm in which closely related sequences were merged to remove PCR and sequencing errors. Alignment of CDR3 sequences to IMGT reference sequences was used to assign V, D and J gene segments. For a sequence to be retained, at least a six-nucleotide match to both a V gene segment and a J gene segment was required. Rearrangements were called productive when the CDR3 lacked stop codons and stayed in frame with V and J; all others were non-productive. CDR3 was defined according to IMGT convention as the region running from the second conserved V-encoded cysteine to the conserved J-encoded phenylalanine. In an earlier analysis of 550 to 650 of the donors, sequences lacking an unambiguous match to a single V gene segment were excluded. In an earlier analysis of some 590 of the donors, a V segment was called functional when productive rearrangements were above 56.7%, and segregating when the standard deviation between donors exceeded 5%. A statistical classification framework was built to diagnose cytomegalovirus status from the catalog of TCR beta chain sequences. A later analysis assigned V and J genes by comparing TCR nucleotide sequences with IMGT/GENE-DB human TR gene sequences. The TCRdist pipeline was used in a later analysis to assign CDR3 sequences and most-parsimonious VDJ recombination scenarios. In a later analysis, every TCR beta chain was defined by the combination of its CDR3 amino acid sequence and its V-gene family, and reads without a unique V-gene family were dropped. To address suspected cross-contamination and a sequencing artifact, a later analysis removed around 590 highly shared, low-generation-probability nucleotide sequences. In a later analysis, a clonal expansion index for each public chain was calculated from normalized within-repertoire ranks of inferred template counts. A later analysis computed generation probabilities with a VDJ recombination model fitted to out-of-frame rearrangements, and checked the results against IGoR. Hypergeometric tests were used in a later analysis to score TCR-TCR, TCR-HLA and TCR-CMV co-occurrence, with a repertoire-size bias correction applied to the TCR pairs. False discovery rates were estimated in a later analysis by permuting HLA or CMV assignments 20 times. In a later analysis, co-occurring TCRs were grouped using DBSCAN, and TCRdist sequence similarity was added for clustering within HLA-allele-positive subsets. Co-occurrence clustering excluded repertoires with fewer than 30,000 or more than 120,000 public chains, plus five with anomalous nucleotide sharing. What TCRdb holds here is the immuneACCESS table cut down to in-frame rearrangements. Part of the clones is not present; checked against another copy, under half of the missing clones reflect an unresolved V gene, and the others are unexplained. V and J calls and clone size follow that table, whereas D and trimming were derived from the DNA. For this sample the table gives about 140,000 clones, of which around three quarters were detected only once. The ten largest clones take up more than 4.5% of the sample.

Sequenced: PBMCs. In this chain, TRBV6-4 is recombined with TRBJ2-1; the junction holds 13 bases that match TRBD2. The receptor was derived from a man in his thirties or forties in good health. The sequence in DNA is TGTGCCAGCAGTCCCGCGGAACTAGCGGGAGGGACTGAGCAGTTCTTC. Its amino acids are CASSPAELAGGTEQFF.